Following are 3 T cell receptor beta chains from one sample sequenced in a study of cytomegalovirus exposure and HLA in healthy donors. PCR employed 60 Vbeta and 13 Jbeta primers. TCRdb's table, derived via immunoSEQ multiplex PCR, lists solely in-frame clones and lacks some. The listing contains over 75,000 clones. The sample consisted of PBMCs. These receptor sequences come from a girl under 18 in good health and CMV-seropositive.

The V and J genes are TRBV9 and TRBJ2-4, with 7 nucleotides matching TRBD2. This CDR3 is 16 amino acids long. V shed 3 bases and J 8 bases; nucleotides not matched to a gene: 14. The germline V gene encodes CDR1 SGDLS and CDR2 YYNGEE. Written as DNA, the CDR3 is TGTGCCAGCAGCGCAACTTTTGGGGGGGGAACAGACATTCAGTACTTC. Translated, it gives CASSATFGGGTDIQYF.

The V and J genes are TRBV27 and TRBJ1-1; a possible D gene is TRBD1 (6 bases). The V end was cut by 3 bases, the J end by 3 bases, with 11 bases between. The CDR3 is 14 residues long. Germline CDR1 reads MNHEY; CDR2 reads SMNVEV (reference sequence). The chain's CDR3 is CASSLGQGHTEAFF. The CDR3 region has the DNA TGTGCCAGCAGTTTGGGGCAGGGGCACACTGAAGCTTTCTTT.

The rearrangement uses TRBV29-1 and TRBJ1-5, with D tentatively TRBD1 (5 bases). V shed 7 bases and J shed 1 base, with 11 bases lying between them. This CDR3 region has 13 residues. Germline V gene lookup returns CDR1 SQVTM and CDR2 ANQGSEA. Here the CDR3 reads CSAGAGSNQPQHF. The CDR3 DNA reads TGCAGCGCTGGGGCAGGAAGCAATCAGCCCCAGCATTTT. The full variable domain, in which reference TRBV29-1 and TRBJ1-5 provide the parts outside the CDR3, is SAVISQKPSRDICQRGTSLTIQCQVDSQVTMMFWYRQQPGQSLTLIATANQGSEATYESGFVIDKFPISRPNLTFSTLTVSNMSPEDSSIYLCSAGAGSNQPQHFGDGTRLSIL.